This T cell receptor beta chain is from a study of blood T cell repertoires in COVID-19. Clones were sequenced by immunoSEQ multiplex PCR, and TCRdb holds only the in-frame ones, with some missing. The sample consists of about 78,000 clones, 90% of them appearing once. The sample consisted of peripheral blood. This TCR came from a woman between 50 and 59 years old in a cohort sampled during active COVID-19.

This CDR3 is CASSQDNSRANEQYF. CDR3 sequence (DNA): TGTGCCAGCAGCCAAGATAACAGTCGTGCGAACGAGCAGTACTTC. The chain combines TRBV3-1 (or the pseudogene TRBV3-2) with TRBJ2-7, with no clear D. CDR1 and CDR2 (germline): LGHDT, YNNKEL (reference sequence). The length of the CDR3 is 15 residues. V lost 0 bases to trimming and J lost 5 bases, with 14 bases between them.